The subject of this entry is one T cell receptor beta chain. Its target is unknown. This sample was taken from a study of siplizumab effects on memory and regulatory T cells. General observations from the study: Phenotypic classification as naive or memory proved unattainable for roughly 80-96% of proliferating CD4+ or CD8+ clones. Naive T cells appeared more diverse than memory cells and seemed to be major alloresponse contributors. The study found that siplizumab significantly reduced alloreactive sequences traceable to unstimulated CD4+ memory cells.

Sequencing of each sample assayed 95,000 to 100,000 TCR templates. Using immunoSEQ multiplex PCR, the repertoire was profiled, and TCRdb retains in-frame clones only, with some absent. Of approximately 100,000 clones listed, roughly 94% are singletons. Trimming removed 4 bases from V and 6 bases from J; junction bases left unmatched: 20. CDR1 is LNHDA and CDR2 is SQIVND in the germline V gene (reference sequence). This CDR3 is built from 19 residues. The V and J genes are TRBV19 and TRBJ2-2; TRBD1 aligns across 7 bases. Sequenced: non-Treg CD4+ T cells sorted from blood. The TCR comes from a human donor in good health. The CDR3 DNA reads TGTGCCAGTAGTAGAACCCAGACCGGGACAGTTGTTACTTCCGGGGAGCTGTTTTTT. Residues: CASSRTQTGTVVTSGELFF.